This T cell receptor beta chain was documented in a study of monozygotic twins with cystic fibrosis. The wider study: Three micrograms of fragmented DNA underwent around 16 PCR cycles for library preparation.

Germline loops: CDR1 MNHNY, CDR2 SVGAGI (reference sequence). This CDR3 has 15 residues. With 2 bases removed from V and 4 bases from J, the gap between germline ends came to 14 bases. Generated by immunoSEQ multiplex PCR, the TCRdb table keeps only in-frame clones and is missing some. The table has around 30,000 clones, 75% to 95% seen once; the top ten hold around 0.5%. General study points: V usage most resembled the co-twin in 13 of 16 pairs. In this small cohort, shared CDR3 numbers showed no association with age, concordance or disease severity. Clonality was generally low (median approximately 0.0094), higher in the most severe patients.

This clone was counted a single time. What it binds is unknown. The source material was blood. The chain recombines TRBV6-6 with TRBJ1-2; D perhaps matches TRBD1 (5 bases). The sequence was obtained from a girl aged 2-10 years with cystic fibrosis. Here the CDR3 DNA reads TGTGCCAGCAGTTACCTCCCCCAGGGCTTCTATGGCTACACCTTC. The encoded protein is CASSYLPQGFYGYTF.